The subject of this entry is one TCR beta chain. Antigen: not known. This CDR3 region has 19 residues. The V end lost 8 bases, the J end lost 4 bases, and 32 bases lay between the germline ends. The V gene's germline CDR1 is LNHDA and CDR2 SQIVND (reference sequence). The data stem from a study of T cell responses to AZD1222 COVID-19 vaccine. Study conclusions and caveats: Sampling captured repertoires only after the peak T cell response.

The protocol was immunoSEQ multiplex PCR, while the TCRdb copy is restricted to in-frame clones and leaves out a portion. The top ten hold about 3.5% of the sample, which has about 70,000 clones, 90% seen once. The clonotype comes from an adult who received the AZD1222 COVID-19 vaccine. The chain combines TRBV19 with TRBJ1-2; maybe TRBD1 (6 bases). Source: peripheral blood, taken 28 days after the second AZD1222 dose. CDR3 region: CASPLGFPPGGPPCYGYTF. In DNA, the CDR3 is TGTGCCAGTCCCTTGGGATTCCCCCCCGGGGGCCCTCCATGCTATGGCTACACCTTC.